In its sample, the clone carrying this TCR beta chain ranks as medium-sized (0.01 to 0.1%). Trimming took 4 bases from V and 5 from J; bases not matched to a gene: 7. This CDR3 comprises 15 residues. Germline V CDR1 and CDR2: LGHNA, YNFKEQ. Libraries were prepared by immunoSEQ multiplex PCR; TCRdb keeps only in-frame clonotypes and omits some of them. The sample lists fewer than 250,000 clones; 84% were seen once. This sample stems from a study of blood T cell repertoires in COVID-19. Looking at the study overall: Italy, Spain and the United States were the sources of the convalescent and acute COVID-19 samples.

Those enrolled, adults aged roughly 18 to 89 years, came from some 23 US areas. Within the 2 weeks before study entry, each person in the exposed group met a COVID-19 case. Material for sequencing was PBMCs or T cells enriched from blood (not recorded which). This chain joins TRBV4-2 and TRBJ2-1; TRBD2 agrees at 8 bases. This sequence was found in a woman aged 25-40 years who had been exposed to COVID-19. CDR3: CASSPDGGGNNEQFF. The CDR3 bases are TGTGCCAGCAGCCCCGACGGGGGGGGGAACAATGAGCAGTTCTTC.